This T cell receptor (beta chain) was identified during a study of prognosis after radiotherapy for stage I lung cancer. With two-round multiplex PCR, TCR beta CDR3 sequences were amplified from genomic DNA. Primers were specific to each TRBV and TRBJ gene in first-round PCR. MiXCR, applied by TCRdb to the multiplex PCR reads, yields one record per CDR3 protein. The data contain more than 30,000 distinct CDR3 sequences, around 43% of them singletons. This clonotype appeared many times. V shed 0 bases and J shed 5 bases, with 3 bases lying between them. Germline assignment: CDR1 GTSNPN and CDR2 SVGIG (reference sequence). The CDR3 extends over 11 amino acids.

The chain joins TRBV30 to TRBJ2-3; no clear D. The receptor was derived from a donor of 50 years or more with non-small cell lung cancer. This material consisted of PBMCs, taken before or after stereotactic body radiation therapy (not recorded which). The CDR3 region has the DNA TGTGCCTGGAGTGTACAAGATACGCAGTATTTT. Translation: CAWSVQDTQYF.